Here is one T cell receptor (beta chain) with its context. Its target is not known. TCRdb re-derived calls from the reads in MiXCR, one entry per CDR3 protein. The sample consists of thousands of distinct CDR3 sequences, 15% of them appearing once. The sample comes from a study of liver allograft versus peripheral blood T cells. Turning to the study itself: The study compared liver allograft T cell receptor repertoires against peripheral blood repertoires of liver transplant recipients.

Findings and caveats of the study: There were reportedly differences between T cell receptor repertoires inside liver allografts and those in peripheral blood.

The CDR3 runs to 16 residues. V gave up 0 bases and J gave up 6 bases; unmatched junction bases: 9. Germline V gene sequence: CDR1 DFQATT, CDR2 SNEGSKA (reference sequence). The chain is built from TRBV20-1 and TRBJ2-3; 10 bases map to TRBD2. The TCR sequence derives from a human patient who had a liver transplant. Part of the T cells may come from the graft donor. The CDR3 DNA is TGCAGTGCTAGAGAGAGTCAGGGACTAGCGCTTGATACGCAGTATTTT. Its protein product is CSARESQGLALDTQYF.